This TCR beta chain came from a study of cytomegalovirus exposure and HLA in healthy donors. Study-wide results and caveats: TCR beta sequences numbering about 17,000 were associated with HLA alleles at 0.05 false discovery rate in a later analysis.

To note about this clone: Its specificity is not known.

The V and J ends lost 0 bases and 2 bases respectively, with 7 bases between them. Germline CDR1 is LGHNA and CDR2 is YSLEER. The CDR3 has 14 amino acids. The PCR made use of 60 Vbeta and 13 Jbeta primers. Assay used: immunoSEQ multiplex PCR; TCRdb lists only in-frame clones, some missing. The sample has approximately 160,000 clones, 60% to 85% seen once. The sample comprised PBMCs. The receptor was isolated from a male donor in good health and CMV-seropositive. This rearrangement joins TRBV4-3 to TRBJ1-2; D is possibly TRBD1 (6 bases). The DNA for the CDR3 is TGCGCCAGCAGCCAAGAGGGGACAAACTATGGCTACACCTTC. Translation: CASSQEGTNYGYTF.